Listed below are T cell receptor beta chains from one sample, sequenced in a study of T cells in Graves' hyperthyroidism and ophthalmopathy. TCRdb reanalysed the multiplex PCR reads using MiXCR and keeps one entry per CDR3 protein. Among 550,000 to 800,000 distinct CDR3 sequences listed, approximately 15% were seen once. The sequencing sample was made of blood. These receptors came from a man aged 50-60 years with Graves' hyperthyroidism. Each CDR3 is given with its conserved first and last residue. Each record gives: J gene, V gene, CDR3 length, clone size, D gene, CDR3 protein, CDR3 DNA. A D gene is named only where the DNA matches it firmly. Clone size is given for some rows only: seen once, a few or many times, or a class if the clone is expanded.

>TRBJ1-2|TRBV7-2|11|many|-
CASSYGAGYTF
TGTGCCAGCAGCTACGGGGCTGGCTACACCTTC
>TRBJ1-5|TRBV28|14|many|-
CASSFGRTNQPQHF
TGTGCCAGCAGTTTCGGGAGGACTAATCAGCCCCAGCATTTT
>TRBJ2-3|TRBV7-3|14|many|-
CASSLNGNTDTQYF
TGTGCCAGCAGCTTAAACGGGAACACAGATACGCAGTATTTT
>TRBJ2-7|TRBV9|15|many|-
CASSVAGGPAYEQYF
TGTGCCAGCAGCGTAGCCGGGGGGCCGGCCTACGAGCAGTACTTC
>TRBJ1-2|TRBV12-5|15|-|-
CASGLGPTDGYGYTF
TGTGCTAGTGGTTTGGGACCGACGGACGGCTATGGCTACACCTTC
>TRBJ2-2|TRBV6-1|17|many|TRBD2
CASRGTSGRVWTGELFF
TGTGCCAGCAGGGGGACTAGCGGGAGAGTATGGACCGGGGAGCTGTTTTTT
>TRBJ2-7|TRBV7-6|18|-|TRBD2
CASSSPPGPSGRFPEQYF
TGTGCCAGCAGCTCTCCGCCGGGCCCCAGCGGGAGATTCCCCGAGCAGTACTTC
>TRBJ2-1|TRBV28|15|-|TRBD1
CASRTRDRDVNEQFF
TGTGCCAGCAGAACGCGGGACAGGGATGTCAATGAGCAGTTCTTC
>TRBJ2-1|TRBV7-2|13|-|-
CASSLQEINEQFF
TGTGCCAGCAGCTTACAGGAAATCAATGAGCAGTTCTTC
>TRBJ2-2|TRBV24-1|15|-|-
CATSDLMTENGELFF
TGTGCCACCAGTGATTTGATGACAGAGAACGGGGAGCTGTTTTTT
>TRBJ2-7|TRBV25-1|11|-|-
CASRHGYEQYF
TGTGCCAGCAGACATGGGTACGAGCAGTACTTC
>TRBJ2-7|TRBV6-6|14|few|-
CASSYSRGRDEQYF
TGTGCCAGCAGTTACTCAAGGGGAAGGGACGAGCAGTACTTC
>TRBJ1-4|TRBV30|14|-|-
CAWSSGTLYEKLFF
TGTGCCTGGAGTTCCGGGACATTGTATGAAAAACTGTTTTTT
>TRBJ1-6|TRBV6-1|16|-|TRBD1
CASSEALGQGTSPLHF
TGTGCCAGCAGTGAAGCGCTAGGACAGGGGACCTCACCCCTCCACTTT
>TRBJ2-7|TRBV4-1|14|-|-
CASSQGGGPYEQYF
TGCGCCAGCAGCCAAGGAGGGGGTCCTTACGAGCAGTACTTC
>TRBJ1-2|TRBV6-5|15|many|TRBD1
CASSYGQAEFYGYTF
TGTGCCAGCAGCTACGGACAGGCAGAATTCTATGGCTACACCTTC
>TRBJ2-1|TRBV27|16|-|TRBD1
CASKLGTGGSYNEQFF
TGTGCCAGCAAGCTCGGGACAGGGGGAAGTTACAATGAGCAGTTCTTC
>TRBJ2-2|TRBV19|13|few|-
CASILTGAGELFF
TGTGCCAGTATTTTGACAGGCGCCGGGGAGCTGTTTTTT
>TRBJ2-2|TRBV28|14|many|-
CASTPDPAGGELFF
TGTGCCAGCACCCCGGACCCCGCGGGCGGGGAGCTGTTTTTT
>TRBJ2-1|TRBV11-1|14|few|TRBD2
CASSLLLADNEQFF
TGTGCCAGCAGCTTATTACTAGCGGACAATGAGCAGTTCTTC
>TRBJ1-5|TRBV7-2|15|many|-
CASSSTGTSDQPQHF
TGTGCCAGCAGCTCAACCGGGACATCGGATCAGCCCCAGCATTTT
>TRBJ1-5|TRBV6-1|12|many|-
CASGQKNQPQHF
TGTGCCAGCGGTCAGAAGAATCAGCCCCAGCATTTT
>TRBJ2-7|TRBV28|16|few|-
CASSLLVGVRGYEQYF
TGTGCCAGCAGTTTATTAGTAGGGGTCCGGGGCTACGAGCAGTACTTC
>TRBJ1-2|TRBV27|16|-|TRBD1
CASSHYQGARGYGYTF
TGTGCCAGCAGTCATTACCAGGGGGCGCGGGGGTATGGCTACACCTTC
>TRBJ1-2|TRBV24-1|14|many|-
CATSDRTLRGGYTF
TGTGCCACCAGTGACCGAACCCTAAGAGGTGGCTACACCTTC
>TRBJ2-1|TRBV11-1|16|many|TRBD2
CASSLLQAGDSYEQFF
TGTGCCAGCAGCTTACTTCAAGCGGGAGATTCCTATGAGCAGTTCTTC
>TRBJ2-4|TRBV6-2/TRBV6-3|22|-|TRBD2
CASKGAWPYTGLAGAWENIQYF
TGTGCCAGCAAAGGGGCCTGGCCCTACACGGGACTAGCGGGAGCTTGGGAAAACATTCAGTACTTC
>TRBJ1-2|TRBV7-9|16|-|-
CASSSGGRELRYGYTF
TGTGCCAGCAGCTCCGGGGGCAGAGAACTCCGCTATGGCTACACCTTC
>TRBJ1-4|TRBV3-1|15|many|TRBD1
CASSQGQGGGEKLFF
TGTGCCAGCAGCCAAGGACAGGGAGGAGGTGAAAAACTGTTTTTT
>TRBJ2-5|TRBV7-2|15|-|TRBD2
CASSLASGQVGTQYF
TGTGCCAGCAGCTTGGCTAGCGGTCAGGTGGGGACCCAGTACTTC
>TRBJ1-2|TRBV19|13|few|-
CASRPTGLDGYTF
TGTGCCAGTAGACCCACAGGGTTGGATGGCTACACCTTC
>TRBJ1-5|TRBV19|13|few|TRBD1
CASEGQLNQPQHF
TGTGCCAGTGAGGGACAGCTCAATCAGCCCCAGCATTTT
>TRBJ1-1|TRBV29-1|13|many|-
CSVQGPLNTEAFF
TGCAGCGTCCAGGGGCCATTGAACACTGAAGCTTTCTTT
>TRBJ2-3|TRBV7-8|16|many|TRBD2
CASSVGTSGRTDTQYF
TGTGCCAGCAGCGTGGGGACTAGCGGTCGCACAGATACGCAGTATTTT
>TRBJ2-2|TRBV7-9|14|few|TRBD2
CASSISGATGELFF
TGTGCCAGCAGCATAAGCGGGGCTACCGGGGAGCTGTTTTTT
>TRBJ1-1|TRBV6-5|16|many|-
CASSYFAQGGNTEAFF
TGTGCCAGCAGTTACTTTGCACAGGGAGGAAACACTGAAGCTTTCTTT
>TRBJ2-5|TRBV18|16|-|TRBD2
CASSQRLAGAGETQYF
TGTGCCAGCTCACAACGCCTAGCGGGAGCAGGAGAGACCCAGTACTTC
>TRBJ2-1|TRBV10-3|21|-|TRBD2
CAISELGTLAGGHLSYNEQFF
TGTGCCATCAGTGAGTTAGGAACCCTAGCGGGAGGCCACTTATCCTACAATGAGCAGTTCTTC
>TRBJ2-6|TRBV28|17|few|-
CASSWETGRPGANVLTF
TGTGCCAGCAGTTGGGAGACAGGGAGGCCTGGGGCCAACGTCCTGACTTTC
>TRBJ1-4|TRBV6-1|14|-|-
CASSSPPFGEKLFF
TGTGCCAGCAGTTCCCCACCATTTGGTGAAAAACTGTTTTTT
>TRBJ2-5|TRBV11-3|12|many|-
CASSRVLETQYF
TGTGCCAGCAGCAGGGTGTTAGAGACCCAGTACTTC
>TRBJ1-1|TRBV10-2|14|many|-
CASSESGRGTEAFF
TGCGCCAGCAGTGAGAGTGGCCGGGGCACTGAAGCTTTCTTT